Described below is a single TCR beta chain sequence and its context. Its target is unknown. The data stem from a study of chemoradiotherapy in HPV16-positive cancers. Study as a whole: Candidate HPV-specific clones and shared TCR motifs came from a couple of HPV16-positive patients.

CDR3 length: 16 residues. Trimming took 3 bases from V and 4 from J; bases not matched to a gene: 9. In germline, CDR1 is SGHRS, CDR2 YFSETQ. Generated by immunoSEQ multiplex PCR, the TCRdb table keeps only in-frame clones and is missing some. Of around 13,000 clones listed, over 75% were seen once; the top ten hold roughly 5.5%. Study-wide results and limits: In HPV16-positive patients, HPV-responsive T-cell expansion tracked better recurrence-free survival.

The chain combines TRBV5-1 with TRBJ2-3, with 9 positions matching TRBD2. The source is a human donor with HPV-associated anogenital cancer. Here the sequenced sample was blood, taken from a patient who underwent chemoradiotherapy. CDR3: CASSSTSGTQADTQYF. CDR3 coding DNA: TGCGCCAGCAGCTCGACTAGCGGCACCCAAGCAGATACGCAGTATTTT.